The clone carrying this T cell receptor beta chain was seen at least ten times. Amplification of TCR beta CDR3 regions was performed using RNA transcripts as template. HTBI primers were the set used in a first-round RT-PCR of the TCR CDR3. TCRdb fed the multiplex PCR reads into MiXCR, producing one record per CDR3 protein. The sample holds around 450,000 distinct CDR3 sequences, 15% to 17% seen once. This sample is drawn from a study of T cells in Graves' hyperthyroidism and ophthalmopathy. The sequencing sample was made of blood. This sequence originates from a woman between 18 and 29 years old with Graves' hyperthyroidism.

As DNA, the CDR3 is TGTGCCAGCTCACCCCACCCGGAGCAGTTCTTC. As protein: CASSPHPEQFF. The V and J genes are TRBV18 and TRBJ2-1; no firm D call. The V end was cut by 3 bases, the J end by 10 bases, with 7 bases between. Per the germline V gene, CDR1 is KGHSH and CDR2 is LQKENI. This CDR3 contains 11 residues. The full variable domain, its missing parts supplied by reference TRBV18 and TRBJ2-1, is NAGVMQNPRHLVRRRGQEARLRCSPMKGHSHVYWYRQLPEEGLKFMVYLQKENIIDESGMPKERFSAEFPKEGPSILRIQQVVRGDSAAYFCASSPHPEQFFGPGTRLTVL.